Sequencing of this T cell receptor beta chain was carried out in a study of blood T cells in healthy people across ages. Study-wide findings and caveats: Estimated diversity that came from one million T cells was considered an underestimate. Significant beta diversity loss was already apparent by age approximately 40, declining roughly linearly.

Details on this clonotype: What it binds is not known.

Germline loops: CDR1 SGHRS, CDR2 YFSETQ. The CDR3 covers 13 residues. J gave up 2 bases and V 9 bases, and 6 bases lay outside the gene matches. The second PCR ran about 6 to 11 cycles with a sample-barcoded 5' primer and J-beta primers. In TCRdb, the 5' RACE reads were re-called with MiXCR into one record per CDR3 protein. The sample yields roughly 1,700,000 distinct CDR3 sequences, approximately 30% seen once. The V call is TRBV5-1, the J call TRBJ2-3; 7 bases match TRBD1. The specimen was blood. The TCR originated in a woman under 40 in good health. The CDR3 sequence is CATGDSPTDTQYF. For the CDR3, the DNA is TGCGCCACCGGGGACAGTCCCACAGATACGCAGTATTTT.